This TCR beta chain was observed in a study of spatial heterogeneity in lung cancer. Overall study context: For the average unique TCR and UMI combination, more than 8.5 occurrences appeared in raw reads.

This clonotype was counted ten times or more. Every TCR cDNA molecule carried a tag that served as a unique molecular identifier. From the 5' RACE reads, TCRdb called clonotypes with MiXCR, one entry per CDR3 protein. The sample has approximately 11,000 distinct CDR3 sequences, over 15% seen once. Germline assignment: CDR1 MGHRA and CDR2 YSYEKL. With 3 bases removed from V and 8 bases from J, the gap between germline ends came to 14 bases. CDR3 length equals 13 residues. Time point indicated: sample taken at primary tumor resection. In each case, whole RNA from tumor, nontumor lung or frozen PBMC was sequenced unsorted.

Sample: PBMCs, taken at surgery. This TCR derives from a male donor with early-stage non-small cell lung cancer. The V call is TRBV4-1, the J call TRBJ2-7; perhaps TRBD2 as D (5 bases). CDR3 in DNA: TGCGCCAGCAGCCAGGATGAGGGATCCCAGCAGTACTTC. Translated, it gives CASSQDEGSQQYF.